A single sample gave rise to the 2 T cell receptor beta chains below, sequenced in a study of technical replicates of blood from a few donors (dated by TCRdb to about 2017). The method behind the library was the immunoSEQ multiplex PCR assay. TCRdb holds this immuneACCESS table with in-frame rearrangements only. Some clones are missing; in checked studies, unresolved V genes explain under half, and the rest has no known cause. Across this sample there are approximately 81,000 clones, with about 96% seen only once. The biggest ten clones account for 0.2% of the sample. Source material: T cells isolated from PBMCs. These receptors were obtained from a human donor in good health.

The gene calls are TRBV29-1 and TRBJ2-1; D gene uncertain. This CDR3 has 11 amino acids. V lost 7 bases and J 9 bases, leaving 13 bases between the germline ends. CDR1 is SQVTM, CDR2 ANQGSEA, per germline. CDR3 region: CSGVLSGEQFF. The CDR3 DNA follows: TGCAGCGGGGTTCTCTCGGGTGAGCAGTTCTTC.

The chain has TRBV6-5 and TRBJ2-7, with 9 bases fitting TRBD2. The ends lost 0 bases at V and 7 bases at J; junction bases unmatched: 10. Germline V gives CDR1 MNHEY, CDR2 SVGAGI. The CDR3 has 16 amino acids. CDR3 sequence (DNA): TGTGCCAGCAGTTACTCGTCCGCTAGCGGGGCTCGGGAGCAGTACTTC. It codes for CASSYSSASGAREQYF.